Given below is one TCR beta chain in context. The CDR3 has 19 amino acids. The data originate from a study of cytomegalovirus exposure and HLA in healthy donors. Amplification used 60 Vbeta primers and 13 Jbeta primers. The table came from immunoSEQ multiplex PCR; TCRdb's copy has only in-frame clones and leaves some out. The table has under 110,000 clones, 80% to 90% seen once; the top ten hold 1.6%. This chain joins TRBV21-1 and TRBJ2-6; TRBD1, the D gene given by the table, was not confirmed from the DNA. TRBV21-1 is a listed pseudogene. This clonotype was obtained from a man in his forties or fifties in good health and CMV-seronegative. Specimen: PBMCs. CDR3 coding DNA: TGTGCCAGCAGCAAAGAGGTGACAGGTCAATATTCTGGGGCCAACGTCCTGACTTTC. Translating it yields CASSKEVTGQYSGANVLTF.